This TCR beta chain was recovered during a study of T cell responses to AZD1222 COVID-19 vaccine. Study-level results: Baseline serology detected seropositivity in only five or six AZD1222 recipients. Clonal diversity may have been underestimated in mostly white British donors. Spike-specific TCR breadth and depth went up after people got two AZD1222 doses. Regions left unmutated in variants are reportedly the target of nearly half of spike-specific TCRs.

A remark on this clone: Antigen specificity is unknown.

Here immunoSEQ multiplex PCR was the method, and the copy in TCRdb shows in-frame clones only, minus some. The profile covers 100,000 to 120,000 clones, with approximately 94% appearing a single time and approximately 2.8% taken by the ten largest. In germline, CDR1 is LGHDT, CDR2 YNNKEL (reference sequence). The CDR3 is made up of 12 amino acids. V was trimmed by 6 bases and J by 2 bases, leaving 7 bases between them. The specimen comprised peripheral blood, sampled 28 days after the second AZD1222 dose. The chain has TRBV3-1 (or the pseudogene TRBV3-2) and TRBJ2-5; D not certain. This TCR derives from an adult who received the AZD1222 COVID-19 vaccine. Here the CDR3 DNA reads TGTGCCAGCAGGACCGCACAAGAGACCCAGTACTTC. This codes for CASRTAQETQYF.